The 25 T cell receptor beta chains in this list originate from one sample, sequenced in a study of T cells in localized non-small cell lung cancer. Here immunoSEQ multiplex PCR was the method, and the copy in TCRdb shows in-frame clones only, minus some. The sample records 70,000 to 75,000 clones, 84% being singletons. The specimen was peripheral blood, collected before any cancer treatment. These receptors were taken from a female donor of 60 years or more with stage I lung adenocarcinoma.

This chain joins TRBV6-5 and TRBJ2-1; maybe TRBD2 (5 bases). Trimming removed 7 bases from V and 2 bases from J, with 9 bases in between. Germline lookup yields CDR1 MNHEY and CDR2 SVGAGI. CDR3 length: 13 residues. The CDR3 nucleotides are TGTGCCAGCACCGCTAGCACCTACAATGAGCAGTTCTTC. It encodes CASTASTYNEQFF.

This clone was observed a few times. The rearrangement uses TRBV6-4 and TRBJ2-3, with D perhaps assigned TRBD1 or TRBD2 (5 bases each). V was clipped by 2 bases and J by 2 bases, with 14 bases between them. There are 16 residues in the CDR3. Germline V CDR1 and CDR2: MRHNA, SNTAGT. Written as DNA, the CDR3 is TGTGCCAGCAGTGACGGGGTGGGGGAGAACACAGATACGCAGTATTTT. It is translated as CASSDGVGENTDTQYF.

The V call is TRBV5-1, the J call TRBJ2-1, with 12 nucleotides matching TRBD2. The CDR3 runs to 18 residues. CDR1 is SGHRS, CDR2 YFSETQ, per germline. With 0 bases clipped from V and 6 bases from J, the junction kept 10 bases outside the gene matches. CDR3 bases: TGCGCCAGCAGCTTGGGGACTAGCGGGGCTCCCCACACCAATGAGCAGTTCTTC. Protein product: CASSLGTSGAPHTNEQFF. Drawing the rest from reference TRBV5-1 and TRBJ2-1, the complete variable domain is KAGVTQTPRYLIKTRGQQVTLSCSPISGHRSVSWYQQTPGQGLQFLFEYFSETQRNKGNFPGRFSGRQFSNSRSEMNVSTLELGDSALYLCASSLGTSGAPHTNEQFFGPGTRLTVL.

The CDR3 is CASSLGVAGRYNEQFF. CDR3 coding DNA: TGTGCCAGCAGCTTAGGCGTAGCGGGAAGGTACAATGAGCAGTTCTTC. The rearrangement uses TRBV7-2 and TRBJ2-1; 8 bases line up with TRBD2. The CDR3 totals 16 residues. V was pared by 1 base and J by 4 bases, with 6 bases of the junction left unmatched. The germline gives CDR1 SGHTA, CDR2 FQGNSA.

This chain links TRBV28 with TRBJ2-3; the match to TRBD2 covers 8 bases. Trimming cost V 3 bases and J 6 bases; bases outside gene matches: 11. The germline gives CDR1 MDHEN, CDR2 SYDVKM. CDR3 length: 16 residues. The CDR3 coding sequence is TGTGCCAGCAGTTTCTTAAGCGGGAGCTTCCCCGATACGCAGTATTTT. The encoded protein is CASSFLSGSFPDTQYF.

The V and J genes are TRBV10-1 and TRBJ1-5; unclear D gene. Between the trimmed V and J ends, which lost 6 bases and 4 bases, there was a span of 7 bases. The germline gives CDR1 WNHNN, CDR2 SYGVQD (reference sequence). The length of the CDR3 is 12 residues. The CDR3 loop is CASRNENQPQHF. CDR3 DNA sequence: TGCGCCAGCAGGAACGAGAATCAGCCCCAGCATTTT.

This clone appeared a single time. The chain joins TRBV6-5 to TRBJ2-7, with D perhaps matching TRBD1 or TRBD2 (9 bases each). This CDR3 has 15 amino acids. V was clipped by 5 bases and J by 3 bases, with 17 bases between them. Looked up from germline, CDR1 is MNHEY and CDR2 is SVGAGI. The CDR3 loop reads CASSASGTGSYEQYF. As DNA, the CDR3 is TGTGCCAGCAGTGCTAGCGGGACAGGGAGCTACGAGCAGTACTTC.

Worth noting for this clone: Other DNA sequences in the same sample also yield this CDR3. The rearrangement uses TRBV5-1 and TRBJ1-1; TRBD1 matches 8 bases. V shed 4 bases and J 1 base; nucleotides not matched to a gene: 12. The CDR3 runs 17 residues. Germline V gives CDR1 SGHRS, CDR2 YFSETQ. CDR3 in amino acids: CASSLGQGRLKNTEAFF. The CDR3 bases are TGCGCCAGCAGCCTTGGACAGGGTCGATTGAAGAACACTGAAGCTTTCTTT.

The chain joins TRBV5-8 to TRBJ1-5; D is ambiguous. Germline CDR1 is SGHTS and CDR2 is YDEGEE. Trimming took off 2 bases at V and 7 bases at J, with 7 bases between the two ends. CDR3 length equals 12 residues. The CDR3 DNA reads as TGTGCCAGCAGCTTCGCAAGCCAGCCCCAGCATTTT. Its protein product is CASSFASQPQHF.

This chain uses TRBV7-9 with TRBJ1-2, with 8 bases fitting TRBD1. This CDR3 comprises 15 residues. The V gene's germline CDR1 is SEHNR and CDR2 FQNEAQ (reference sequence). V gave up 5 bases and J gave up 6 bases; unmatched junction bases: 11. The CDR3 spells CASSRLTGGSDGYTF. The CDR3 DNA reads as TGTGCCAGCAGCCGACTCACAGGGGGTTCTGATGGCTACACCTTC.

This chain links TRBV10-2 with TRBJ2-3; D perhaps matches TRBD2 (6 bases). Trimming stripped 6 bases from V and 2 bases from J, with 12 bases between. The CDR3 contains 14 residues. Looked up from germline, CDR1 is WSHSY and CDR2 is SAAADI. The CDR3 bases are TGCGCCAGCAGGGGACTCGAACACACAGATACGCAGTATTTT. It encodes CASRGLEHTDTQYF.

This chain uses TRBV6-1 with TRBJ1-2; D is perhaps TRBD1 (6 bases). Trimming shortened V by 1 base and J by 5 bases, and 11 bases separated the two germline ends. The CDR3 spans 14 residues. The germline V gene encodes CDR1 MNHNS and CDR2 SASEGT. CDR3 sequence (DNA): TGTGCCAGCAGTGAAGGAGGGGGATGGTATGGCTACACCTTC. The encoded protein is CASSEGGGWYGYTF.

The CDR3 region is CASSELAGATSSYNEQFF. DNA of the CDR3: TGCGCCAGCAGTGAGCTAGCGGGGGCCACGAGCTCCTACAATGAGCAGTTCTTC. The chain recombines TRBV10-2 with TRBJ2-1; TRBD2 matches at 10 bases. The CDR3 runs to 18 residues. Trimming at V came to 2 bases and at J to 0 bases, leaving 7 bases not matched to a gene. Germline CDR1 is WSHSY and CDR2 is SAAADI.

V and J are TRBV5-1 and TRBJ2-1; D is unclear. V dropped 2 bases and J dropped 4 bases, with 7 bases sitting between them. Germline V gene data show CDR1 as SGHRS and CDR2 as YFSETQ. CDR3 size: 13 residues. CDR3 sequence: CASSLDSYNEQFF. CDR3 DNA sequence: TGCGCCAGCAGCTTAGACTCTTACAATGAGCAGTTCTTC.

The gene calls are TRBV7-6 and TRBJ2-7; 8 bases align to TRBD1. The CDR3 has 15 amino acids. J gave up 3 bases and V 1 base, and 5 bases lay outside the gene matches. Germline assignment: CDR1 SGHVS and CDR2 FNYEAQ. The CDR3, as DNA: TGTGCCAGCAGCTTAGAGGACAGGGTATTCTACGAGCAGTACTTC. The encoded protein is CASSLEDRVFYEQYF.

Here the CDR3 DNA reads TGTGCCAGCACCTTGACAGGGGAAAGGACTGAAGCTTTCTTT. This sequence encodes CASTLTGERTEAFF. V usage is TRBV6-1 and J usage is TRBJ1-1, with 8 bases fitting TRBD1. Germline V CDR1 and CDR2: MNHNS, SASEGT. The CDR3 is 14 amino acids. The V and J ends lost 7 bases and 5 bases, in that order; junction bases with no gene match: 9.

V is TRBV11-3 and J is TRBJ2-2, with D perhaps matching TRBD1 (6 bases). Looked up from germline, CDR1 is SGHNT and CDR2 is YENEEA. The CDR3 is 13 residues long. Trimming pared 6 bases from V and 5 bases from J, leaving 10 bases between. CDR3 sequence (DNA): TGTGCCAGCAGTCTACAGGGAACCGGGGAGCTGTTTTTT. Translation gives CASSLQGTGELFF.

The chain links TRBV9 to TRBJ1-1; TRBD1 matches at 7 bases. V dropped 3 bases and J dropped 4; count of bases not matched to a gene: 6. From germline, CDR1 is SGDLS and CDR2 YYNGEE. The CDR3 loop spans 14 amino acids. CDR3 nucleotides: TGTGCCAGCAGCGCCCAGGGGGTTGGCACTGAAGCTTTCTTT. Its protein is CASSAQGVGTEAFF.

For this clone: The same CDR3 can be traced to other DNA sequences in this sample. This rearrangement joins TRBV19 to TRBJ1-1; D is uncertain. The V end was cut by 1 base, the J end by 1 base, with 7 bases between. The length of the CDR3 is 14 residues. Germline CDR1 LNHDA, CDR2 SQIVND (reference sequence). CDR3 in amino acids: CASSIVSANTEAFF. Written as DNA, the CDR3 is TGTGCCAGTAGTATAGTGTCCGCGAACACTGAAGCTTTCTTT.

CDR3 DNA sequence: TGTGCCAGCAGCTTACCCCTTGGACAGGGAGATTCCTACGAGCAGTACTTC. It codes for CASSLPLGQGDSYEQYF. The chain combines TRBV7-9 with TRBJ2-7; TRBD1 matches 8 bases. Germline V gene lookup returns CDR1 SEHNR and CDR2 FQNEAQ (reference sequence). V was pared by 2 bases and J by 1 base, with 10 bases of the junction left unmatched. This CDR3 region has 17 residues.

The genes are TRBV7-9 and TRBJ2-2, with 11 bases identical to TRBD2. V lost 5 bases, J lost 0 bases, and 11 bases stayed unmatched. The CDR3 has 19 amino acids. The germline V gene has CDR1 SEHNR and CDR2 FQNEAQ (reference sequence). This CDR3 reads CASSPGTSGENTNTGELFF. DNA of the CDR3: TGTGCCAGCAGCCCCGGGACTAGCGGAGAGAACACGAACACCGGGGAGCTGTTTTTT.

The chain has TRBV7-9 and TRBJ2-7; no reliable D call. This CDR3 region has 11 residues. Germline V gives CDR1 SEHNR, CDR2 FQNEAQ (reference sequence). Deletions cut 5 bases from V and 5 bases from J, with 7 bases between. The CDR3 loop reads CASSNWDEQYF. The CDR3 DNA is TGTGCCAGCAGCAACTGGGACGAGCAGTACTTC.

The sample holds one count of this clone. J is TRBJ2-3 and V is TRBV7-2, with 8 bases aligning to TRBD1. V was pared by 3 bases and J by 5 bases, with 4 bases of the junction left unmatched. The CDR3 has 14 residues. Per germline, CDR1 SGHTA and CDR2 FQGNSA. CDR3 sequence (DNA): TGTGCCAGCAGCTTCGGACAGGGAAGAGATACGCAGTATTTT. This encodes CASSFGQGRDTQYF.

This sequence joins TRBV4-1 and TRBJ1-4, with 8 bases matching TRBD1. CDR1 and CDR2 (germline): MGHRA, YSYEKL. The V segment lost 2 bases and the J segment 5 bases; nucleotides outside the gene matches: 7. CDR3 length equals 16 residues. The CDR3 coding sequence is TGCGCCAGCAGCCAACAAACAGGGGGTTCGAATGAAAAACTGTTTTTT. Amino acids: CASSQQTGGSNEKLFF.

This clone has only a few counts. In nucleotides, the CDR3 is TGTGCCAGCAGCTTAGTCGGCGTGGATTTCTCTGGGGCCAACGTCCTGACTTTC. Translated, it gives CASSLVGVDFSGANVLTF. J is TRBJ2-6 and V is TRBV7-8; unclear D gene. The CDR3 totals 18 residues. CDR1 is SGHVS, CDR2 FQNEAQ, per germline. The ends were cut back, 1 base at V and 0 bases at J, with 13 bases in the middle.